The clone carrying this T cell receptor (beta chain) was recorded at least ten times. Its antigen is unidentified. From RNA, the CDR3 regions of TCR beta chains were amplified and sequenced. HTBI primers were employed in first-round RT-PCR, then a second-round multiplex PCR followed. TCRdb reanalysed the multiplex PCR reads using MiXCR and keeps one entry per CDR3 protein. The sample has fewer than 400,000 distinct CDR3 sequences; 18% are singletons. These data originate in a study of Graves' ophthalmopathy and Graves' hyperthyroidism. On the study more broadly: Peripheral blood was obtained at first diagnosis, ahead of any treatment. Whole-study findings and limits: Blood also harbored most expanded thyroid clonotypes above 0.001 frequency.

After removal of 2 bases from V and 3 bases from J, the junction contained 4 bases not matched to a gene. CDR1 is MNHEY, CDR2 SVGEGT, per germline. This CDR3 is 14 amino acids long. Patients were excluded if they had other autoimmune diseases or uncontrolled infections, and likewise if pregnancy or lactation applied. PBMCs came from 10 ml of fresh peripheral blood. Sequencing was performed on peripheral blood. The V gene is TRBV6-2 or TRBV6-3, the J gene TRBJ2-7, with 7 positions matching TRBD2. The clonotype was recovered from a young woman with Graves' ophthalmopathy. Here the CDR3 reads CASSYPSSGYEQYF. The CDR3 DNA reads as TGTGCCAGCAGTTACCCCTCTAGCGGCTACGAGCAGTACTTC.